This TCR beta chain was identified in a study of T cell responses to AZD1222 COVID-19 vaccine. Study-level results: Clonal diversity was possibly underestimated; the donors were predominantly white British and more often female. The peak T cell response came first, and repertoires were sampled only after it. Close to half of spike-specific TCRs reportedly recognize unmutated variant regions.

Data came from immunoSEQ multiplex PCR; TCRdb stores just in-frame clones and leaves some out. The table records under 25,000 clones, roughly 83% of them present only once. J was trimmed by 2 bases and V by 5 bases; bases with no gene match: 7. This CDR3 is built from 16 residues. Germline loops: CDR1 SGHTA, CDR2 FQGNSA. For this clone: Antigen specificity is unknown.

The chain employs TRBV7-2 and TRBJ2-7; 12 positions match TRBD2. The receptor was isolated from an adult who received the AZD1222 COVID-19 vaccine. The starting material was peripheral blood, obtained 28 days after the second AZD1222 dose. CDR3 protein: CASSERLAGDTYEQYF. The CDR3 DNA sequence: TGTGCCAGCAGCGAAAGACTAGCGGGAGACACCTACGAGCAGTACTTC.